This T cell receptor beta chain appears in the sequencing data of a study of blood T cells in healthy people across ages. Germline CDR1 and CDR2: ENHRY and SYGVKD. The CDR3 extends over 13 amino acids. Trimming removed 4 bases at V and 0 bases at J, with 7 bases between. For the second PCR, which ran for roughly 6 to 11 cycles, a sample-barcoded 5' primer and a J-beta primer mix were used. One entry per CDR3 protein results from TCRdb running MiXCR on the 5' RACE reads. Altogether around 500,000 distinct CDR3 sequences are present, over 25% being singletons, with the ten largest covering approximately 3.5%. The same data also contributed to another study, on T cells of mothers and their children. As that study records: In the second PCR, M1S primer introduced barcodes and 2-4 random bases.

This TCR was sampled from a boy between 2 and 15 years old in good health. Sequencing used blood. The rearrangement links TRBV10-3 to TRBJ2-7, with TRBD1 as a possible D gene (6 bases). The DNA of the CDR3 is TGTGCCATCAGTGGGACAGCCTCCTACGAGCAGTACTTC. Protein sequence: CAISGTASYEQYF.